Below are 24 T cell receptor beta chains sequenced from a single sample in a study of beta chain features in type 1 diabetes. The study reverse transcribed the entire isolated RNA, so it sequenced expressed TCRB transcripts. Data came from immunoSEQ multiplex PCR; TCRdb stores just in-frame clones and leaves some out. The table shows roughly 610,000 clones, with around 15% occurring only once. The specimen was naive CD4+ T cells from blood. The origin of the receptors is a man between 18 and 35 years old in good health.

Only a few counts were recorded for this clone. Other DNA sequences in the same sample also yield this CDR3. As DNA, the CDR3 is TGTGCCAGCAGTTTTCGTCAGGGTACAGATACGCAGTATTTT. Protein: CASSFRQGTDTQYF. V is TRBV28 and J is TRBJ2-3; TRBD1 is a possible D gene (5 bases). Germline V lookup: CDR1 MDHEN, CDR2 SYDVKM. This CDR3 comprises 14 residues. The V gene lost 3 bases and the J gene lost 3 bases, with 10 bases spanning the gap.

The rearrangement links TRBV5-1 to TRBJ2-3, with a tentative D call TRBD2 (5 bases). Trimming removed 6 bases from V and 4 bases from J, with 15 bases in between. Germline CDR1 reads SGHRS; CDR2 reads YFSETQ. The CDR3 totals 14 residues. CDR3 bases: TGCGCCAGCACCCGGGTGGGAGCGCCAGATACGCAGTATTTT. Translation gives CASTRVGAPDTQYF.

The chain recombines TRBV2 with TRBJ2-5; 8 bases are shared with TRBD2. After removal of 7 bases from V and 1 base from J, the junction contained 8 bases not matched to a gene. Germline V gene data show CDR1 as SNHLY and CDR2 as FYNNEI. The CDR3 has 15 amino acids. The CDR3 spells CASTGGAVAQETQYF. The DNA of the CDR3 is TGTGCCAGCACGGGGGGGGCCGTTGCCCAAGAGACCCAGTACTTC.

This clone occurred a few times. CDR3 sequence: CASSLAQGGGYTF. CDR3 DNA: TGTGCCAGCAGTTTAGCACAGGGAGGCGGCTACACCTTC. The chain couples TRBV27 to TRBJ1-2, with D maybe TRBD1 (6 bases). Trimming left V 2 bases short and J 8 bases short, with 12 bases between. Germline loops: CDR1 MNHEY, CDR2 SMNVEV (reference sequence). CDR3 length: 13 amino acids.

The chain employs TRBV4-1 and TRBJ1-5; D is unclear. The germline gives CDR1 MGHRA, CDR2 YSYEKL. V gave up 2 bases and J gave up 5 bases, with 16 bases separating them. The CDR3 extends over 16 amino acids. DNA for the CDR3: TGCGCCAGCAGCCAAATTCAAACAGTTTCATATCAGCCCCAGCATTTT. Protein: CASSQIQTVSYQPQHF.

The rearrangement uses TRBV7-2 and TRBJ1-5; D remains ambiguous. The V gene lost 1 base and the J gene lost 2 bases, with 9 bases spanning the gap. This CDR3 comprises 15 residues. CDR1 and CDR2 (germline): SGHTA, FQGNSA. The CDR3 loop is CASSLVDTRNQPQHF. The CDR3 coding sequence is TGTGCCAGCAGCTTAGTTGACACCCGCAATCAGCCCCAGCATTTT. The variable domain in full, completed from reference TRBV7-2 and TRBJ1-5, reads GAGVSQSPSNKVTEKGKDVELRCDPISGHTALYWYRQSLGQGLEFLIYFQGNSAPDKSGLPSDRFSAERTGGSVSTLTIQRTQQEDSAVYLCASSLVDTRNQPQHFGDGTRLSIL.

This clone has just a few counts. The chain employs TRBV6-4 and TRBJ2-3; D is undetermined. Germline lookup yields CDR1 MRHNA and CDR2 SNTAGT. CDR3 length: 13 residues. V lost 0 bases and J 4 bases, leaving 5 bases between the germline ends. The DNA for the CDR3 is TGTGCCAGCAGTGACTCTGTGGCAGATACGCAGTATTTT. Protein product: CASSDSVADTQYF.

This clone appeared a few times. This chain links TRBV11-2 with TRBJ2-5; D may be TRBD2 (6 bases). In germline, CDR1 is SGHAT, CDR2 FQNNGV. The V and J ends lost 1 base and 5 bases respectively, with 11 bases between them. The CDR3 loop spans 14 amino acids. CDR3 nucleotide sequence: TGTGCCAGCAGCTTAGGAGGACTAATGGAGACCCAGTACTTC. This codes for CASSLGGLMETQYF.

The V and J genes are TRBV30 and TRBJ2-5, with D perhaps TRBD1 (5 bases). The last part of the DNA fits TRBJ2-7 better; the J call may be wrong. Germline loops: CDR1 GTSNPN, CDR2 SVGIG (reference sequence). CDR3 length: 13 amino acids. The CDR3 DNA reads TGTGCCTGGAGTGAACCAGGGAACTACGAGCAGTACTTC. This gives the protein CAWSEPGNYEQYF.

The chain uses TRBV6-5 and TRBJ2-7, with D possibly TRBD2 on 6 matching bases. V was clipped by 9 bases and J by 3 bases, with 18 bases between them. Germline V gene lookup returns CDR1 MNHEY and CDR2 SVGAGI. This CDR3 is built from 14 residues. The CDR3 protein is CARGGLAAIYEQYF. CDR3 nucleotides: TGTGCCAGGGGAGGTCTAGCTGCAATCTACGAGCAGTACTTC.

This clone was seen a few times. V usage is TRBV7-9 and J usage is TRBJ2-5, with 7 bases identical to TRBD1. This CDR3 has 15 amino acids. CDR1 and CDR2 from the germline V gene are SEHNR and FQNEAQ (reference sequence). V dropped 5 bases and J dropped 4; count of bases not matched to a gene: 10. CDR3 bases: TGTGCCAGCAGCCCAGCCTGGACAGGCCCAGAGACCCAGTACTTC. As protein: CASSPAWTGPETQYF.

This clone was seen at least ten times. Other DNA sequences in this sample translate to the same CDR3. The chain couples TRBV7-2 to TRBJ2-4; the match to TRBD2 covers 9 bases. Per germline, CDR1 SGHTA and CDR2 FQGNSA. After removal of 3 bases from V and 0 bases from J, the junction contained 3 bases not matched to a gene. This CDR3 has 16 residues. The CDR3: CASSFLAGLAKNIQYF. The CDR3 DNA is TGTGCCAGCAGCTTTCTAGCGGGACTAGCCAAAAACATTCAGTACTTC.

The chain uses TRBV5-1 and TRBJ1-1, with TRBD1 matching 12 bases. The V gene's germline CDR1 is SGHRS and CDR2 YFSETQ. With V trimmed by 10 bases and J by 4 bases, 8 bases remained unmatched. The CDR3 is made up of 14 amino acids. DNA for the CDR3: TGCGCCTCCGGGACAGGGGGCTCTAGCACTGAAGCTTTCTTT. The encoded protein is CASGTGGSSTEAFF.

V gene TRBV5-1 combines with J gene TRBJ2-1; 11 positions agree with TRBD2. The CDR3 sequence is 15 residues long. Per the germline V gene, CDR1 is SGHRS and CDR2 is YFSETQ. V lost 4 bases and J lost 4; bases outside the gene matches: 4. The CDR3 region has the DNA TGCGCCAGCAGCGTTACTAGCGGGGGATACAATGAGCAGTTCTTC. Residues: CASSVTSGGYNEQFF. Using reference TRBV5-1 and TRBJ2-1 for the parts outside the CDR3, the full variable domain is KAGVTQTPRYLIKTRGQQVTLSCSPISGHRSVSWYQQTPGQGLQFLFEYFSETQRNKGNFPGRFSGRQFSNSRSEMNVSTLELGDSALYLCASSVTSGGYNEQFFGPGTRLTVL.

This clone has only a few counts. The J gene is TRBJ2-3, the V gene TRBV11-2, with no clear D. Germline CDR1 is SGHAT and CDR2 is FQNNGV. The V end was cut by 3 bases, the J end by 4 bases, with 8 bases between. This CDR3 has 13 amino acids. CDR3 protein: CASSFKGPDTQYF. The CDR3 bases are TGTGCCAGCAGCTTTAAGGGCCCAGATACGCAGTATTTT. Drawing the rest from reference TRBV11-2 and TRBJ2-3, the complete variable domain is EAGVAQSPRYKIIEKRQSVAFWCNPISGHATLYWYQQILGQGPKLLIQFQNNGVVDDSQLPKDRFSAERLKGVDSTLKIQPAKLEDSAVYLCASSFKGPDTQYFGPGTRLTVL.

This clone was counted between two and nine times. V and J are TRBV28 and TRBJ2-3; D is ambiguous. From germline, CDR1 is MDHEN and CDR2 SYDVKM. This CDR3 comprises 11 residues. The ends were cut back, 5 bases at V and 4 bases at J, with 4 bases in the middle. The CDR3 protein is CASSGSDTQYF. In nucleotides, the CDR3 is TGTGCCAGCAGTGGTTCAGATACGCAGTATTTT. Using reference TRBV28 and TRBJ2-3 for the parts outside the CDR3, the full variable domain is DVKVTQSSRYLVKRTGEKVFLECVQDMDHENMFWYRQDPGLGLRLIYFSYDVKMKEKGDIPEGYSVSREKKERFSLILESASTNQTSMYLCASSGSDTQYFGPGTRLTVL.

A few counts support this clone. V usage is TRBV7-2 and J usage is TRBJ2-3; tentatively, D is TRBD2 (5 bases). The CDR3 length is 14 residues. The V end was cut by 3 bases, the J end by 4 bases, with 11 bases between. Per germline, CDR1 SGHTA and CDR2 FQGNSA. The CDR3 bases are TGTGCCAGCAGCTTTAGCCGGGGTCCAGATACGCAGTATTTT. This translates into CASSFSRGPDTQYF. Variable domain in full (rest from reference TRBV7-2 and TRBJ2-3): GAGVSQSPSNKVTEKGKDVELRCDPISGHTALYWYRQSLGQGLEFLIYFQGNSAPDKSGLPSDRFSAERTGGSVSTLTIQRTQQEDSAVYLCASSFSRGPDTQYFGPGTRLTVL.

The table lists this clone with a few counts. The V call is TRBV7-2, the J call TRBJ2-1, with 8 bases fitting TRBD2. The CDR3 sequence is 15 residues long. The junction had 3 bases not matched to a gene; V was cut back by 5 bases and J by 0 bases. The V gene's germline CDR1 is SGHTA and CDR2 FQGNSA. The CDR3 is CASSRSGSSYNEQFF. The CDR3 nucleotides are TGTGCCAGCAGCCGGAGCGGGAGCTCCTACAATGAGCAGTTCTTC.

Only a few counts were recorded for this clone. This chain uses TRBV28 with TRBJ1-5, with TRBD1 as a possible D gene (5 bases). Germline V CDR1 and CDR2: MDHEN, SYDVKM. Deletions cut 5 bases from V and 2 bases from J, with 13 bases between. The CDR3 extends over 15 amino acids. As DNA, the CDR3 is TGTGCCAGCAGTCCGATCGCGGGGGGCAATCAGCCCCAGCATTTT. Protein: CASSPIAGGNQPQHF.

There are a few counts of this clone. V and J are TRBV2 and TRBJ2-5; D is undetermined. The DNA matches TRBJ2-7 better at its end, which makes the J call doubtful. Germline values: CDR1 SNHLY, CDR2 FYNNEI. The CDR3 consists of 11 residues. The CDR3 DNA follows: TGTGCCTCCCGGCGAAGCAACGAGCAGTACTTC. The encoded protein is CASRRSNEQYF.

This clone has more than one count but fewer than ten. The V and J genes are TRBV7-2 and TRBJ1-5, with unresolved D. With 10 bases removed from V and 6 bases from J, the gap between germline ends came to 22 bases. Germline V gives CDR1 SGHTA, CDR2 FQGNSA. This CDR3 comprises 15 residues. The CDR3 reads CATTSGGLPSQPQHF. DNA of the CDR3: TGTGCCACTACAAGCGGCGGCCTACCGTCTCAGCCCCAGCATTTT. Full variable domain (missing parts from reference TRBV7-2 and TRBJ1-5): GAGVSQSPSNKVTEKGKDVELRCDPISGHTALYWYRQSLGQGLEFLIYFQGNSAPDKSGLPSDRFSAERTGGSVSTLTIQRTQQEDSAVYLCATTSGGLPSQPQHFGDGTRLSIL.

This clone was detected only once. This chain uses TRBV5-1 with TRBJ2-5; 9 bases align to TRBD2. Germline trimming cut 5 bases from V and 4 bases from J; bases unmatched to any gene: 6. The CDR3 totals 14 residues. CDR1 and CDR2 (germline): SGHRS, YFSETQ. DNA of the CDR3: TGCGCCAGCAGTCGCGGGGGGGCCCGAGAGACCCAGTACTTC. Its protein product is CASSRGGARETQYF.

The sample holds a few counts of this clone. V usage is TRBV4-2 and J usage is TRBJ2-1; 7 bases fit TRBD2. Germline CDR1 reads LGHNA; CDR2 reads YNFKEQ. J was trimmed by 2 bases and V by 4 bases; bases with no gene match: 11. The CDR3 covers 17 residues. CDR3 protein: CASSPGEAGATYNEQFF. The CDR3, as DNA: TGTGCCAGCAGCCCAGGAGAGGCGGGAGCCACCTACAATGAGCAGTTCTTC.

This clone appeared a few times. This rearrangement joins TRBV5-1 to TRBJ2-5, with D possibly matching TRBD1 (6 bases). This CDR3 contains 12 residues. The germline CDR1 and CDR2 sequences are SGHRS and YFSETQ. Trimming pared 7 bases from V and 4 bases from J, leaving 11 bases between. CDR3 sequence: CASYQGSETQYF. CDR3 nucleotide sequence: TGCGCCAGCTATCAGGGGTCAGAGACCCAGTACTTC.